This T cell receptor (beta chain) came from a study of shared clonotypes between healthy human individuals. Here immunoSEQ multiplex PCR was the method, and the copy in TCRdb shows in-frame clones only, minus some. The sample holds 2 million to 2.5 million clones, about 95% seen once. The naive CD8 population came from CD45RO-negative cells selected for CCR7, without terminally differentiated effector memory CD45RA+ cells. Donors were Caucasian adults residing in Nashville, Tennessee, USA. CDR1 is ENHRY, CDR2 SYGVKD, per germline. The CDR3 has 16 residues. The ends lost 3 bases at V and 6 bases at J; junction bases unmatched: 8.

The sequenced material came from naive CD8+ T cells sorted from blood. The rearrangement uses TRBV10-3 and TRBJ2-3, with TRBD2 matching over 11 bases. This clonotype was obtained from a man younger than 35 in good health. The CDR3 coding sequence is TGTGCCATCAGTGAACTAGCGGGAGAGACTTCCGATACGCAGTATTTT. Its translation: CAISELAGETSDTQYF.